These T cell receptor beta chains were read from a single sample in a study of PD-1 blockade in classical Hodgkin lymphoma. Assay used: immunoSEQ multiplex PCR; TCRdb lists only in-frame clones, some missing. The sample lists 40,000 to 50,000 clones, around 80% occurring once. Sequencing was performed on peripheral blood mononuclear cells (PBMCs), taken at baseline. Receptors originate from a human donor with classical Hodgkin lymphoma. Both conserved end residues are part of each CDR3. The D gene is left open where the match is weak. Clone sizes are given selectively: once, few, many, or a class where the clone is expanded.

d_call,j_call,v_call,clone_size,cdr3_aa,cdr3_nt
.,TRBJ1-6,TRBV7-9,few,CASSLVVGPLDTGSPLHF,TGTGCCAGCAGCTTAGTCGTAGGTCCGTTGGACACGGGGTCACCCCTCCACTTT
TRBD2,TRBJ2-5,TRBV29-1,.,CSVELLRGGRETQYF,TGCAGCGTTGAACTTCTGCGGGGGGGCAGAGAGACCCAGTACTTC
.,TRBJ2-1,TRBV6-5,.,CASSYLPGGRDNEQFF,TGTGCCAGCAGTTACTTGCCGGGGGGCCGGGACAATGAGCAGTTCTTC
.,TRBJ2-7,TRBV11-2,.,CASSPGRITTDYEQYF,TGTGCCAGCAGCCCAGGGCGGATTACCACTGACTACGAGCAGTACTTC
.,TRBJ2-5,TRBV5-1,.,CASRQRETQYF,TGCGCCAGCAGACAGAGAGAGACCCAGTACTTC
.,TRBJ1-6,TRBV6-1,.,CASRPPGRYSPLHF,TGTGCCAGCAGGCCTCCGGGACGCTATTCACCCCTCCACTTT
.,TRBJ1-1,TRBV4-3,once,CASSSRWNTEAFF,TGCGCCAGCAGCTCGCGATGGAACACTGAAGCTTTCTTT
.,TRBJ1-1,TRBV5-1,.,CASSLGDSNTEAFF,TGCGCCAGCAGCCTCGGGGATTCGAACACTGAAGCTTTCTTT
TRBD2,TRBJ2-2,TRBV7-6,.,CASRERLAGVGGELFF,TGTGCCAGCAGGGAGCGGCTAGCGGGGGTCGGCGGGGAGCTGTTTTTT
.,TRBJ1-5,TRBV30,few,CAWSVGGIQPQHF,TGTGCCTGGAGTGTAGGGGGAATTCAGCCCCAGCATTTT
TRBD1,TRBJ2-7,TRBV10-1,.,CASSKGQGLSYEQYF,TGCGCCAGCAGCAAGGGACAGGGACTATCCTACGAGCAGTACTTC
TRBD1,TRBJ1-2,TRBV18,.,CASSPGGQGATIGGYTF,TGTGCCAGCTCACCAGGGGGACAGGGGGCGACGATAGGTGGCTACACCTTC
.,TRBJ2-7,TRBV7-1,.,CASSPGIGEGYEQYF,TGTGCCAGCAGCCCGGGGATTGGGGAAGGCTACGAGCAGTACTTC
TRBD2,TRBJ2-5,TRBV18,.,CASSPPTSGEETQYF,TGTGCCAGCTCACCACCGACTAGCGGGGAAGAGACCCAGTACTTC
.,TRBJ2-2,TRBV6-1,.,CASSSYIGELFF,TGTGCCAGCAGTTCCTATATAGGGGAGCTGTTTTTT
.,TRBJ2-5,TRBV5-1,once,CASSLEGGARQETQYF,TGCGCCAGCAGCTTGGAGGGGGGGGCGCGACAAGAGACCCAGTACTTC
.,TRBJ1-2,TRBV9,few,CASSVGEDYGYTF,TGTGCCAGCAGCGTAGGGGAGGATTATGGCTACACCTTC
TRBD1,TRBJ1-1,TRBV18,.,CASSTRTGGGTEAFF,TGTGCCAGCTCAACTCGGACAGGCGGGGGCACTGAAGCTTTCTTT
.,TRBJ2-1,TRBV9,.,CASSVGGAYNEQFF,TGTGCCAGCAGCGTAGGCGGGGCATACAATGAGCAGTTCTTC
TRBD1,TRBJ2-2,TRBV2,.,CASSEGQLNTGELFF,TGTGCCAGCAGTGAGGGACAGCTGAACACCGGGGAGCTGTTTTTT
TRBD2,TRBJ2-1,TRBV7-2,few,CASSFASGGNNEQFF,TGTGCCAGCAGCTTCGCTAGCGGGGGGAACAATGAGCAGTTCTTC
TRBD2,TRBJ2-7,TRBV6-6,.,CASSRTSGAAYEQYF,TGTGCCAGCAGCCGGACTAGCGGGGCGGCCTACGAGCAGTACTTC
.,TRBJ1-6,TRBV19,.,CASSDRTYNSPLHF,TGTGCCAGTAGCGACAGGACTTATAATTCACCCCTCCACTTT
.,TRBJ1-5,TRBV10-3,.,CAIRVSGDQPQHF,TGTGCCATCAGGGTCTCTGGGGATCAGCCCCAGCATTTT
TRBD1,TRBJ2-1,TRBV6-1,.,CASSDPGTGGGDEQFF,TGTGCCAGCAGTGACCCCGGGACAGGGGGAGGTGATGAGCAGTTCTTC
.,TRBJ2-2,TRBV27,.,CASSSPGIGELFF,TGTGCCAGCAGTTCCCCCGGAATAGGGGAGCTGTTTTTT
TRBD1,TRBJ1-6,TRBV4-1,.,CASSQDPTGGRSPLHF,TGCGCCAGCAGCCAAGATCCGACAGGGGGAAGATCACCCCTCCACTTT
TRBD2,TRBJ2-3,TRBV5-1,.,CASNPSGGEDTQYF,TGCGCCAGCAATCCCAGCGGGGGGGAAGATACGCAGTATTTT
.,TRBJ1-2,TRBV11-2,.,CASRPGANYGYTF,TGTGCCAGCAGACCCGGAGCTAACTATGGCTACACCTTC
TRBD1,TRBJ1-4,TRBV28,.,CASSNSGGNEKLFF,TGTGCCAGCAGTAATTCAGGGGGAAATGAAAAACTGTTTTTT
.,TRBJ2-1,TRBV7-8,.,CASIPFRSVSYNEQFF,TGTGCCAGCATCCCATTCCGGTCGGTCTCCTACAATGAGCAGTTCTTC
TRBD1,TRBJ2-2,TRBV18,.,CASSPGQDTTGELFF,TGTGCCAGCTCACCCGGACAGGACACCACCGGGGAGCTGTTTTTT
.,TRBJ2-3,TRBV10-2,.,CASRGDSRTDTQYF,TGCGCCAGCAGGGGGGACTCGCGCACAGATACGCAGTATTTT
TRBD1,TRBJ2-3,TRBV5-1,few,CASSLRGLPSTDTQYF,TGCGCCAGCAGCTTGAGGGGGCTACCAAGCACAGATACGCAGTATTTT
.,TRBJ2-3,TRBV2,many,CASSKRWGAGPYTQYF,TGTGCCAGCAGCAAAAGGTGGGGGGCTGGCCCATATACGCAGTATTTT
.,TRBJ1-5,TRBV2,.,CASSEDRVDQPQHF,TGTGCCAGCAGTGAAGACAGGGTCGATCAGCCCCAGCATTTT
.,TRBJ2-2,TRBV19,.,CASSMSVTATNTGELFF,TGTGCCAGTAGTATGTCCGTGACGGCGACGAACACCGGGGAGCTGTTTTTT
TRBD2,TRBJ2-5,TRBV5-1,.,CASSPMRGGTKTQYF,TGCGCCAGCAGCCCCATGCGGGGGGGAACGAAGACCCAGTACTTC
.,TRBJ2-7,TRBV18,.,CASSPPPPSYEQYF,TGTGCCAGCTCACCACCGCCCCCGTCCTACGAGCAGTACTTC
.,TRBJ1-2,TRBV2,.,CASSWIRDSNYGYTF,TGTGCCAGCAGTTGGATCCGGGACTCAAACTATGGCTACACCTTC
.,TRBJ2-1,TRBV6-6,few,CASRARHNEQFF,TGTGCCAGCAGGGCCAGACACAATGAGCAGTTCTTC